The 20 T cell receptor beta chains below were found in one sample sequenced in a study of blood T cell repertoires in COVID-19. Assay: immunoSEQ multiplex PCR; the TCRdb copy retains only in-frame clones and omits some. The repertoire holds approximately 230,000 clones, roughly 85% seen once, with about 3% in the top ten. The sequenced sample consisted of peripheral blood. The origin of the receptors is a man between 18 and 29 years old with active or convalescent COVID-19.

V is TRBV28 and J is TRBJ1-5; 10 nucleotides match TRBD1. CDR1 is MDHEN and CDR2 is SYDVKM in the germline V gene. The CDR3 has 15 amino acids. Losses at the gene ends were 6 bases for V and 3 bases for J; bases not matched to a gene: 5. CDR3 DNA: TGTGCCAGCAGGGGTGGACAGGGGGACAATCAGCCCCAGCATTTT. As protein: CASRGGQGDNQPQHF.

This clone came up a few times. The chain joins TRBV5-4 to TRBJ1-1; 8 bases are a match to TRBD1. V gave up 3 bases and J gave up 1 base; unmatched junction bases: 5. This CDR3 is 15 amino acids long. Germline V lookup: CDR1 SGHNT, CDR2 YYREEE (reference sequence). The CDR3, as DNA: TGTGCCAGCAGCTGGCAGGGGGCTTCGAACACTGAAGCTTTCTTT. Translation: CASSWQGASNTEAFF.

The chain uses TRBV5-1 and TRBJ1-1; 8 bases map to TRBD1. V lost 5 bases and J lost 5; bases outside the gene matches: 8. Germline lookup yields CDR1 SGHRS and CDR2 YFSETQ. This CDR3 comprises 14 residues. Here the CDR3 DNA reads TGCGCCAGCAGAAAAAGACAGGGGCAAACTGAAGCTTTCTTT. This encodes CASRKRQGQTEAFF.

As regards this clone: The sample contains more than one DNA sequence encoding this CDR3. The chain joins TRBV5-1 to TRBJ1-1, with D perhaps TRBD1 (5 bases). Looked up from germline, CDR1 is SGHRS and CDR2 is YFSETQ. The CDR3 loop spans 14 amino acids. V dropped 0 bases and J dropped 1 base, with 7 bases sitting between them. The CDR3 reads CASSLDTGNTEAFF. CDR3 nucleotides: TGCGCCAGCAGCTTGGATACAGGGAACACTGAAGCTTTCTTT.

J is TRBJ2-1 and V is TRBV11-3; D perhaps matches TRBD2 (6 bases). V shed 1 base and J shed 8 bases, with 12 bases lying between them. Germline CDR1 reads SGHNT; CDR2 reads YENEEA. The CDR3 is made up of 14 amino acids. CDR3 sequence: CASSLGLGEDEQFF. DNA of the CDR3: TGTGCCAGCAGCTTAGGACTAGGGGAGGATGAGCAGTTCTTC.

This chain joins TRBV19 and TRBJ2-3, with a tentative D call TRBD2 (5 bases). Germline CDR1 and CDR2: LNHDA and SQIVND (reference sequence). Trimming cost V 1 base and J 0 bases, with 8 bases left between them. There are 15 residues in the CDR3. The CDR3: CASSIVGGSTDTQYF. In DNA, the CDR3 is TGTGCCAGTAGTATAGTTGGCGGGAGCACAGATACGCAGTATTTT.

CDR3 DNA: TGTGCCAGCAGTCCGACTAGCGGGAAGCCAGGAGGCTACGAGCAGTACTTC. Translation: CASSPTSGKPGGYEQYF. V and J are TRBV6-4 and TRBJ2-7; 11 positions agree with TRBD2. The length of the CDR3 is 17 residues. V gave up 5 bases and J gave up 3 bases; unmatched junction bases: 12. CDR1 and CDR2 from the germline V gene are MRHNA and SNTAGT.

The chain employs TRBV5-1 and TRBJ2-1; 9 bases line up with TRBD1. J lost 7 bases, V lost 4 bases, and 9 bases had no gene match. Germline V gene sequence: CDR1 SGHRS, CDR2 YFSETQ. This CDR3 is built from 15 residues. In DNA, the CDR3 is TGCGCCAGCAGCCCACGGACAGGGGTTAGTAATGAGCAGTTCTTC. Its protein is CASSPRTGVSNEQFF.

This chain joins TRBV29-1 and TRBJ1-2; D is unresolved. The CDR3 has 10 residues. Trimming removed 6 bases from V and 5 bases from J, with 7 bases in between. Germline V CDR1 and CDR2: SQVTM, ANQGSEA. CDR3 coding DNA: TGCAGCGTAGAGGGTTATGGCTACACCTTC. Its translation is CSVEGYGYTF.

The rearrangement joins TRBV30 to TRBJ1-4; D possibly corresponds to TRBD1 (5 bases). V was trimmed by 3 bases and J by 7 bases, leaving 15 bases between them. The CDR3 consists of 14 residues. The germline gives CDR1 GTSNPN, CDR2 SVGIG (reference sequence). The CDR3 bases are TGTGCCTGGAGCCCGGGGGGGATTGGTGAAAAACTGTTTTTT. This translates into CAWSPGGIGEKLFF.

The chain employs TRBV7-2 and TRBJ2-4, with TRBD2 matching over 15 bases. This CDR3 is built from 16 residues. V lost 7 bases to trimming and J lost 6 bases; unmatched junction nucleotides: 7. Germline values: CDR1 SGHTA, CDR2 FQGNSA. The CDR3 is CASIGPGLAGGNIQYF. The CDR3 bases are TGTGCCAGCATCGGGCCGGGACTAGCGGGAGGAAACATTCAGTACTTC. Supplemented by reference TRBV7-2 and TRBJ2-4, the full variable domain reads GAGVSQSPSNKVTEKGKDVELRCDPISGHTALYWYRQSLGQGLEFLIYFQGNSAPDKSGLPSDRFSAERTGGSVSTLTIQRTQQEDSAVYLCASIGPGLAGGNIQYFGAGTRLSVL.

The chain uses TRBV27 and TRBJ1-5, with D possibly matching TRBD1 (5 bases). Germline CDR1 and CDR2: MNHEY and SMNVEV (reference sequence). This CDR3 region has 14 residues. Trimming shortened V by 2 bases and J by 4 bases, and 9 bases separated the two germline ends. The CDR3 protein is CASSLQGGNQPQHF. In DNA form, the CDR3 reads TGTGCCAGCAGTTTACAGGGAGGGAATCAGCCCCAGCATTTT.

The chain recombines TRBV4-2 with TRBJ2-1; tentatively, D is TRBD2 (6 bases). Between the trimmed V and J ends, which lost 0 bases and 1 base, there was a span of 13 bases. The CDR3 consists of 17 residues. CDR1 is LGHNA and CDR2 is YNFKEQ in the germline V gene. This chain's CDR3 is CASSQDGRGRSYNEQFF. CDR3 bases: TGTGCCAGCAGCCAAGATGGGCGGGGTCGTTCCTACAATGAGCAGTTCTTC.

This clone was detected once. V gene TRBV14 combines with J gene TRBJ1-6; D is uncertain. The V gene's germline CDR1 is SGHDN and CDR2 FVKESK. V lost 4 bases and J 10 bases, leaving 14 bases between the germline ends. This CDR3 comprises 14 residues. DNA of the CDR3: TGTGCCAGCAGCCCTTTAGGAGACTACTCACCCCTCCACTTT. Encoded protein: CASSPLGDYSPLHF.

The chain uses TRBV9 and TRBJ2-1; 11 nucleotides match TRBD2. This CDR3 contains 16 residues. Germline values: CDR1 SGDLS, CDR2 YYNGEE. V gave up 2 bases and J gave up 0 bases; unmatched junction bases: 1. CDR3 in DNA: TGTGCCAGCAGCGTGGGACTAGCGGCCTCCTACAATGAGCAGTTCTTC. Protein sequence: CASSVGLAASYNEQFF.

The gene calls are TRBV5-1 and TRBJ2-3, with 10 nucleotides matching TRBD1. Germline CDR1 reads SGHRS; CDR2 reads YFSETQ. With 0 bases clipped from V and 1 base from J, the junction kept 5 bases outside the gene matches. The CDR3 extends over 17 amino acids. The DNA for the CDR3 is TGCGCCAGCAGCTTGGACTTAGGACAGGGGGGCACAGATACGCAGTATTTT. Translated, it gives CASSLDLGQGGTDTQYF.

The V and J genes are TRBV5-5 and TRBJ2-7; 9 bases align to TRBD1. The trim removed 6 bases at V and 2 bases at J, leaving 9 bases unmatched. The CDR3 contains 15 residues. Germline CDR1 is SGHKS and CDR2 is YYEKEE (reference sequence). CDR3 sequence: CASTAQGQGAYEQYF. CDR3 DNA: TGTGCCAGCACAGCCCAGGGACAGGGCGCCTACGAGCAGTACTTC.

This clone appeared a few times. The V call is TRBV6-2 or TRBV6-3, the J call TRBJ2-2; no clear D gene. The germline CDR1 and CDR2 sequences are MNHEY and SVGEGT. The CDR3 runs 15 residues. Trimming took off 2 bases at V and 3 bases at J, with 10 bases between the two ends. The CDR3 coding sequence is TGTGCCAGCAGTTACCCCAGGTTCGACACCGGGGAGCTGTTTTTT. It yields the protein CASSYPRFDTGELFF.

CDR3 in amino acids: CASSESLAASYEQYF. In DNA form, the CDR3 reads TGCGCCAGCAGTGAGTCCCTAGCTGCGTCCTACGAGCAGTACTTC. The J gene is TRBJ2-7, the V gene TRBV10-2, with a weak D call TRBD2 (5 bases). Per the germline V gene, CDR1 is WSHSY and CDR2 is SAAADI. Trimming took 0 bases from V and 1 from J, leaving 10 bases between them. The CDR3 has 15 residues.

This chain connects TRBV5-8 to TRBJ1-6; D uncertain. This CDR3 has 16 amino acids. From germline, CDR1 is SGHTS and CDR2 YDEGEE. V lost 6 bases and J lost 7, with 20 bases in between. CDR3: CASIRVATLTNSPLHF. DNA for the CDR3: TGTGCCAGCATCCGGGTGGCCACTTTAACCAATTCACCCCTCCACTTT.